What follows are 3 T cell receptor beta chains derived from one specimen sequenced in a study of technical replicates of blood from four donors. Produced via immunoSEQ multiplex PCR; TCRdb's table is partial and in-frame only. The table has approximately 80,000 clones, 75% to 90% seen once. Sequencing input: T cells isolated from PBMCs. Receptor source: a human donor in good health.

This chain uses TRBV2 with TRBJ2-3; no definite D call. The CDR3 runs to 13 residues. Germline V CDR1 and CDR2: SNHLY, FYNNEI. V shed 4 bases and J shed 5 bases, with 10 bases lying between them. CDR3 in DNA: TGTGCCAGCAGTGTCGTATGGCAAGATACGCAGTATTTT. Its protein product is CASSVVWQDTQYF.

The rearrangement links TRBV18 to TRBJ2-3; possible D gene TRBD2, 6 bases. The germline CDR1 and CDR2 sequences are KGHSH and LQKENI. The ends were cut back, 0 bases at V and 0 bases at J, with 7 bases in the middle. CDR3 length: 15 residues. The DNA for the CDR3 is TGTGCCAGCTCACCACCCGGGGGTAGCACAGATACGCAGTATTTT. This sequence encodes CASSPPGGSTDTQYF.

The J gene is TRBJ1-2, the V gene TRBV30, with 8 bases matching TRBD1. This CDR3 comprises 12 residues. After removal of 2 bases from V and 8 bases from J, the junction contained 4 bases not matched to a gene. In germline, CDR1 is GTSNPN, CDR2 SVGIG (reference sequence). CDR3 bases: TGTGCCTGGAGTCAGGGGGCGGAAGGCTACACCTTC. Translation gives CAWSQGAEGYTF.